The 28 T cell receptor beta chains given below trace back to one sample, sequenced in a study of OX40 agonist ivuxolimab in advanced cancers. The assay was immunoSEQ multiplex PCR, and TCRdb's table has in-frame clones only and misses some. Among over 45,000 clones, around 89% were seen once, and the ten largest hold around a third. Sequencing used CD4+ or CD8+ T cells sorted from blood, obtained in a trial of the OX40 agonist ivuxolimab. These receptors originate from an adult with an advanced solid tumor such as melanoma, head and neck, liver or kidney cancer.

The chain couples TRBV10-3 to TRBJ2-1; possibly TRBD2 for D (5 bases). V was cut by 3 bases and J by 4 bases, with 13 bases left in between. Germline lookup yields CDR1 ENHRY and CDR2 SYGVKD. The CDR3 is 15 residues long. The CDR3 protein is CAISDDVGAYNEQFF. The CDR3 coding sequence is TGTGCCATCAGTGACGATGTGGGAGCTTACAATGAGCAGTTCTTC.

The chain is built from TRBV6-4 and TRBJ2-2, with D perhaps TRBD1 (6 bases). Germline loops: CDR1 MRHNA, CDR2 SNTAGT. This CDR3 is 14 amino acids long. With 5 bases removed from V and 1 base from J, the gap between germline ends came to 8 bases. CDR3: CASSTGLNTGELFF. CDR3 nucleotides: TGTGCCAGCAGTACAGGGTTGAACACCGGGGAGCTGTTTTTT.

The chain joins TRBV27 to TRBJ1-2; 7 nucleotides align to TRBD1. This CDR3 is built from 16 residues. V shed 0 bases, J shed 3 bases, and the junction held 7 bases outside the gene matches. CDR1 and CDR2 from the germline V gene are MNHEY and SMNVEV (reference sequence). CDR3 region: CASSLSLGDSHYGYTF. CDR3 DNA sequence: TGTGCCAGCAGTTTATCTTTGGGGGACAGCCACTATGGCTACACCTTC.

The DNA of the CDR3 is TGTGCCAGCAAGCCGCCCCGGGGAGGCGGAGATACGCAGTATTTT. Residues: CASKPPRGGGDTQYF. The V and J genes are TRBV2 and TRBJ2-3; D is perhaps TRBD2 (6 bases). The germline gives CDR1 SNHLY, CDR2 FYNNEI. CDR3 length: 15 residues. Trimming removed 7 bases from V and 5 bases from J, with 19 bases in between. The variable domain in full, completed from reference TRBV2 and TRBJ2-3, reads EPEVTQTPSHQVTQMGQEVILRCVPISNHLYFYWYRQILGQKVEFLVSFYNNEISEKSEIFDDQFSVERPDGSNFTLKIRSTKLEDSAMYFCASKPPRGGGDTQYFGPGTRLTVL.

The chain recombines TRBV7-8 with TRBJ2-1; D may be TRBD1 (6 bases). The CDR3 is 17 residues long. Germline-derived CDR1 and CDR2 are SGHVS and FQNEAQ. V lost 5 bases to trimming and J lost 3 bases, with 20 bases between them. CDR3: CASSPEERDRYYNEQFF. CDR3 coding DNA: TGTGCCAGCAGCCCGGAAGAAAGAGACAGGTACTACAATGAGCAGTTCTTC.

The chain has TRBV25-1 and TRBJ1-1; D unclear. With 2 bases removed from V and 3 bases from J, the gap between germline ends came to 13 bases. The CDR3 length is 15 residues. Germline CDR1 is MGHDK and CDR2 is SYGVNS. The CDR3 DNA is TGTGCCAGCAGTGAAGTGGCCTCTGCGGACACTGAAGCTTTCTTT. Translation gives CASSEVASADTEAFF.

The chain carries TRBV5-5 and TRBJ2-7; 11 bases are a match to TRBD2. The V segment lost 0 bases and the J segment 1 base; nucleotides outside the gene matches: 3. The CDR3 runs to 16 residues. Germline V gene data show CDR1 as SGHKS and CDR2 as YYEKEE (reference sequence). The CDR3, as DNA: TGTGCCAGCAGCTTGGGTCTAGCGGGAGGATCCTACGAGCAGTACTTC. Translated, it gives CASSLGLAGGSYEQYF.

The chain links TRBV28 to TRBJ1-2; TRBD1 matches at 8 bases. The germline CDR1 and CDR2 sequences are MDHEN and SYDVKM. Losses at the gene ends were 5 bases for V and 3 bases for J; bases not matched to a gene: 8. The CDR3 runs to 15 residues. This chain's CDR3 is CASSPPTGVHYGYTF. CDR3 DNA: TGTGCCAGCAGTCCTCCGACAGGGGTACACTATGGCTACACCTTC.

The chain has TRBV11-2 and TRBJ2-5; D is unresolved. This CDR3 has 11 residues. V was clipped by 3 bases and J by 5 bases, with 4 bases between them. Germline V gene lookup returns CDR1 SGHAT and CDR2 FQNNGV. In DNA, the CDR3 is TGTGCCAGCAGCTTGTATGAGACCCAGTACTTC. It translates to CASSLYETQYF.

The rearrangement links TRBV7-8 to TRBJ1-5; 9 bases match TRBD1. The germline gives CDR1 SGHVS, CDR2 FQNEAQ. Trimming at V came to 1 base and at J to 6 bases, leaving 1 base not matched to a gene. The CDR3 is 14 amino acids. The CDR3 DNA follows: TGTGCCAGCAGCTTAGGACAGGGGGTTCAGCCCCAGCATTTT. The encoded protein is CASSLGQGVQPQHF.

This sequence joins TRBV6-4 and TRBJ2-1; 14 bases fit TRBD2. Trimming removed 6 bases from V and 6 bases from J; junction bases left unmatched: 4. Germline V gene data show CDR1 as MRHNA and CDR2 as SNTAGT. This CDR3 spans 15 amino acids. Here the CDR3 reads CASSRLAGGPNEQFF. In nucleotides, the CDR3 is TGTGCCAGCAGCCGACTAGCGGGAGGGCCCAATGAGCAGTTCTTC.

J is TRBJ2-3 and V is TRBV14; the D gene is possibly TRBD1 (6 bases). CDR1 is SGHDN, CDR2 FVKESK, per germline. CDR3 length equals 15 residues. Between the trimmed V and J ends, which lost 1 base and 5 bases, there was a span of 13 bases. As DNA, the CDR3 is TGTGCCAGCAGCCAAGGGGGGCTGAATAAAGATACGCAGTATTTT. Translation gives CASSQGGLNKDTQYF.

The genes are TRBV5-1 and TRBJ2-2; D is perhaps TRBD2 (7 bases). The germline V and J ends were trimmed by 2 bases and 6 bases, with 11 bases remaining between them. Germline V gene sequence: CDR1 SGHRS, CDR2 YFSETQ. The CDR3 has 14 amino acids. The CDR3 DNA reads as TGCGCCAGCAGCTTTGGGGGGGCGCCCGGGGAGCTGTTTTTT. Translation gives CASSFGGAPGELFF.

The chain is built from TRBV4-2 and TRBJ2-7; 8 bases are shared with TRBD2. The CDR3 has 18 amino acids. V lost 0 bases to trimming and J lost 0 bases; unmatched junction nucleotides: 10. CDR1 and CDR2 (germline): LGHNA, YNFKEQ. DNA of the CDR3: TGTGCCAGCAGCCAAGAATTAACTAGCGGCTATCGCTCCTACGAGCAGTACTTC. This sequence encodes CASSQELTSGYRSYEQYF.

CDR3 bases: TGTGCCAGCAGCCCCGGGACAGCTTACGAGCAGTACTTC. Translated: CASSPGTAYEQYF. The chain recombines TRBV11-2 with TRBJ2-7, with 7 bases identical to TRBD1. Germline assignment: CDR1 SGHAT and CDR2 FQNNGV. With 5 bases clipped from V and 4 bases from J, the junction kept 5 bases outside the gene matches. There are 13 residues in the CDR3. The variable domain in full, with the rest retrieved from reference TRBV11-2 and TRBJ2-7, is EAGVAQSPRYKIIEKRQSVAFWCNPISGHATLYWYQQILGQGPKLLIQFQNNGVVDDSQLPKDRFSAERLKGVDSTLKIQPAKLEDSAVYLCASSPGTAYEQYFGPGTRLTVT.

The V gene is TRBV2, the J gene TRBJ2-1; 7 bases match TRBD1. With V trimmed by 7 bases and J by 8 bases, 8 bases remained unmatched. This CDR3 is built from 13 residues. CDR1 and CDR2 (germline): SNHLY, FYNNEI. Here the CDR3 DNA reads TGTGCCAGCAAACAGGGGAGTGCGGATGAGCAGTTCTTC. It codes for CASKQGSADEQFF.

CDR3 loop: CASSQLPRTGSYEQYF. Here the CDR3 DNA reads TGTGCCAGCAGCCAACTCCCACGGACGGGCTCCTACGAGCAGTACTTC. The chain has TRBV7-9 and TRBJ2-7; D uncertain. CDR3 size: 16 residues. V was cut by 5 bases and J by 0 bases, with 17 bases left in between. Germline CDR1 and CDR2: SEHNR and FQNEAQ (reference sequence). The full variable domain, in which reference TRBV7-9 and TRBJ2-7 provide the parts outside the CDR3, is DTGVSQNPRHKITKRGQNVTFRCDPISEHNRLYWYRQTLGQGPEFLTYFQNEAQLEKSRLLSDRFSAERPKGSFSTLEIQRTEQGDSAMYLCASSQLPRTGSYEQYFGPGTRLTVT.

This chain uses TRBV27 with TRBJ1-4, with 12 bases fitting TRBD1. Germline assignment: CDR1 MNHEY and CDR2 SMNVEV (reference sequence). This CDR3 is 15 amino acids long. The junction had 10 bases not matched to a gene; V was cut back by 6 bases and J by 11 bases. This CDR3 reads CASSAPGTGGLKLFF. CDR3 DNA sequence: TGTGCCAGCAGCGCCCCCGGGACAGGGGGCTTGAAACTGTTTTTT.

The V call is TRBV6-5, the J call TRBJ1-2; 7 bases agree with TRBD1. CDR1 and CDR2 (germline): MNHEY, SVGAGI. Trimming at V came to 5 bases and at J to 4 bases, leaving 7 bases not matched to a gene. The CDR3 extends over 14 amino acids. In DNA, the CDR3 is TGTGCCAGCAGTAGTACCGGGACAGCCTATGGCTACACCTTC. Its protein is CASSSTGTAYGYTF.

This chain joins TRBV19 and TRBJ1-1; TRBD1 is a possible D gene (6 bases). Germline-derived CDR1 and CDR2 are LNHDA and SQIVND (reference sequence). CDR3 length equals 16 residues. V shed 1 base and J shed 3 bases, with 15 bases lying between them. Written as DNA, the CDR3 is TGTGCCAGTAGTATAGGGGAAACAGGGAAGGACACTGAAGCTTTCTTT. Residues: CASSIGETGKDTEAFF.

V gene TRBV7-8 combines with J gene TRBJ1-5; D perhaps matches TRBD1 (5 bases). Trimming removed 5 bases at V and 0 bases at J, with 14 bases between. Germline V gives CDR1 SGHVS, CDR2 FQNEAQ. The CDR3 spans 16 residues. CDR3 DNA: TGTGCCAGCAGCAAGAGGGACTGGGATAGCAATCAGCCCCAGCATTTT. Translation gives CASSKRDWDSNQPQHF.

This sequence joins TRBV13 and TRBJ2-7, with 7 bases matching TRBD1. The CDR3 has 14 amino acids. Trimming at V came to 5 bases and at J to 0 bases, leaving 4 bases not matched to a gene. The germline gives CDR1 PRHDT, CDR2 FYEKMQ (reference sequence). CDR3 sequence: CASSTRDSSYEQYF. The CDR3 DNA follows: TGTGCCAGCAGCACCCGGGACAGCTCCTACGAGCAGTACTTC.

The V and J genes are TRBV29-1 and TRBJ1-1; no clear D. The CDR3 loop spans 10 amino acids. Germline CDR1 is SQVTM and CDR2 is ANQGSEA. V dropped 4 bases and J dropped 7 bases, with 7 bases sitting between them. The CDR3 protein is CSVGTFEAFF. The DNA of the CDR3 is TGCAGCGTTGGGACTTTTGAAGCTTTCTTT. Using reference TRBV29-1 and TRBJ1-1 for the parts outside the CDR3, the full variable domain is SAVISQKPSRDICQRGTSLTIQCQVDSQVTMMFWYRQQPGQSLTLIATANQGSEATYESGFVIDKFPISRPNLTFSTLTVSNMSPEDSSIYLCSVGTFEAFFGQGTRLTVV.

The chain has TRBV25-1 and TRBJ2-5; possibly TRBD1 or TRBD2 for D (5 bases each). CDR3 length: 13 residues. CDR1 is MGHDK, CDR2 SYGVNS, per germline. V was trimmed by 6 bases and J by 5 bases, leaving 13 bases between them. CDR3 nucleotide sequence: TGTGCCAGCAGGGGGGTCTATTTTGAGACCCAGTACTTC. Its translation is CASRGVYFETQYF.

CDR3 bases: TGTGCCAGCAGCTTAGTGTCTAACGGGGAGCAGTACTTC. Protein: CASSLVSNGEQYF. The gene calls are TRBV7-2 and TRBJ2-7, with D uncertain. Trimming left V 1 base short and J 7 bases short, with 11 bases between. CDR1 and CDR2 (germline): SGHTA, FQGNSA. The CDR3 is 13 amino acids. Filled out from reference TRBV7-2 and TRBJ2-7, the complete variable domain reads GAGVSQSPSNKVTEKGKDVELRCDPISGHTALYWYRQSLGQGLEFLIYFQGNSAPDKSGLPSDRFSAERTGGSVSTLTIQRTQQEDSAVYLCASSLVSNGEQYFGPGTRLTVT.

The chain couples TRBV11-2 to TRBJ2-7; 9 nucleotides match TRBD1. Germline V gives CDR1 SGHAT, CDR2 FQNNGV. V lost 0 bases and J lost 0; bases outside the gene matches: 6. The CDR3 consists of 17 residues. CDR3 residues: CASSLDEGTGFSYEQYF. The CDR3 DNA reads TGTGCCAGCAGCTTAGATGAGGGGACAGGGTTCTCCTACGAGCAGTACTTC.

The V call is TRBV19, the J call TRBJ2-3; D unclear. Germline V gene lookup returns CDR1 LNHDA and CDR2 SQIVND (reference sequence). The CDR3 contains 16 residues. The germline V and J ends were trimmed by 0 bases and 2 bases, with 12 bases remaining between them. The CDR3 loop reads CASSIDLGGYTDTQYF. In nucleotides, the CDR3 is TGTGCCAGTAGTATAGATCTTGGCGGATACACAGATACGCAGTATTTT.

V is TRBV5-1 and J is TRBJ1-4, with D unclear. V lost 4 bases, J lost 7 bases, and 14 bases lay in between. Germline lookup yields CDR1 SGHRS and CDR2 YFSETQ. The CDR3 is 14 amino acids. The CDR3 DNA sequence: TGCGCCAGCAGCCAGGCCGGGCGGGGTGAAAAACTGTTTTTT. It translates to CASSQAGRGEKLFF.